This T cell receptor (beta chain) derives from a study of CD8+CD57+ T cells in acquired aplastic anemia. This CDR3 has 15 residues. Germline values: CDR1 DFQATT, CDR2 SNEGSKA (reference sequence). V lost 6 bases and J 1 base, leaving 19 bases between the germline ends. Points from the study as a whole: The number of CD8+ CDR3 sequences shared by patients and controls was approximately 31.

Points on this clonotype: The antigen remains unidentified.

Patients selected for sequencing had displayed CD8+CD57+ cell expansion by flow cytometry. All participating patients were living with severe acquired aplastic anemia. All patients were therapy-naive when blood was sampled. Genomic DNA, the template, was used for profiling of the TCR beta VDJ and CDR3. Via MiXCR, TCRdb re-called the reads, giving one row per CDR3 protein. The sample has around 200,000 distinct CDR3 sequences, roughly half seen once. The TCR originated in a human donor with aplastic anemia. Sequenced material: sorted CD4+, CD8+, or CD8+CD57+ T cells (not recorded which) from PBMCs. The chain is built from TRBV20-1 and TRBJ2-7; weak D call: TRBD1 (6 bases). The CDR3, as DNA: TGCAGTGCAGAAAAGCAGGGGCCAGGGTCCTACGAGCAGTACTTC. This encodes CSAEKQGPGSYEQYF.